Listed below are T cell receptor beta chains from one sample, sequenced in a study of blood T cell repertoires in COVID-19. Clones were sequenced by immunoSEQ multiplex PCR, and TCRdb holds only the in-frame ones, with some missing. The profile covers under 110,000 clones, with over 75% appearing a single time and approximately 10% taken by the ten largest. What was sequenced was peripheral blood. Receptors originate from a woman aged 30 to 39 with acute or convalescent COVID-19. Both conserved end residues are part of each CDR3. Each record gives: J gene, D gene, V gene, CDR3 length, clone size, CDR3 DNA, CDR3 protein. D genes are given only for firm matches. Clone size, where shown, is once, few, many, or a class for clones that have expanded.

>TRBJ1-2|-|TRBV7-9|16|-
TGTGCCAGCAGCTTACGGCCCGCTCCAGGGCACTATGGCTACACCTTC
CASSLRPAPGHYGYTF
>TRBJ2-3|TRBD1|TRBV6-1|17|-
TGTGCCAGCAGTGAAGGGACAGGCTGGTCGTTCACAGATACGCAGTATTTT
CASSEGTGWSFTDTQYF
>TRBJ2-4|TRBD1|TRBV16|14|-
TGTGCCAGCAGCCAACAGGGACAGGGGGACATTCAGTACTTC
CASSQQGQGDIQYF
>TRBJ1-3|TRBD1|TRBV28|14|-
TGTGCCAGCAGGGGACAGGGTCCTGGAAACACCATATATTTT
CASRGQGPGNTIYF
>TRBJ1-2|-|TRBV19|14|-
TGTGCCAGTAGATCGGGACAATCCAACTATGGCTACACCTTC
CASRSGQSNYGYTF
>TRBJ2-7|-|TRBV18|14|-
TGTGCCAGCTCGCCGAAGGAGGGGCCCTACGAGCAGTACTTC
CASSPKEGPYEQYF
>TRBJ1-2|-|TRBV30|13|-
TGTGCCTGGAGTGTTGCAGGGAAAGATGGCTACACCTTC
CAWSVAGKDGYTF
>TRBJ1-2|TRBD1|TRBV27|18|-
TGTGCCAGCAGTTTCTCGCCGCCTCCGGGACAGGGGAACGATGGCTACACCTTC
CASSFSPPPGQGNDGYTF
>TRBJ1-1|TRBD1|TRBV4-1|12|-
TGCGCCAGCAGATACGACAGGGGAGAAGCTTTCTTT
CASRYDRGEAFF
>TRBJ1-4|-|TRBV10-3|15|-
TGTGCCATCAGTGAGTCCCTTCTAGTCCGTGAAAAACTGTTTTTT
CAISESLLVREKLFF
>TRBJ1-5|-|TRBV7-6|16|-
TGTGCCAGCAGCTTGGGAGGTCGGGGCCCACATCGGCCCCAGCATTTT
CASSLGGRGPHRPQHF
>TRBJ2-7|TRBD2|TRBV7-9|17|-
TGTGCCAGCAGCTTAGGGCCCTCTAGCGGGGCATTCTACGAGCAGTACTTC
CASSLGPSSGAFYEQYF
>TRBJ2-1|-|TRBV27|13|-
TGTGCCAGCAGTTTAAACAGGGTAGGTGAGCAGTTCTTC
CASSLNRVGEQFF
>TRBJ1-2|TRBD1|TRBV27|14|-
TGTGCCAGCAGTTTATTTGGGACAGGGGTTGGCTACACCTTC
CASSLFGTGVGYTF
>TRBJ1-5|-|TRBV6-5|13|-
TGTGCCAGCAGCCTTGACAGGAATCAGCCCCAGCATTTT
CASSLDRNQPQHF
>TRBJ1-4|-|TRBV24-1|16|few
TGTGCCACCAGTGATTTGCCGGGACATGGGAATGAAAAACTGTTTTTT
CATSDLPGHGNEKLFF
>TRBJ1-2|-|TRBV6-5|15|-
TGTGCCAGCAGTTACGGGCAGGGATCTAACTATGGCTACACCTTC
CASSYGQGSNYGYTF
>TRBJ1-2|-|TRBV6-5|14|once
TGTGCCAGCAGTTCGGACAGCACCCCGAGGGGCTACACCTTC
CASSSDSTPRGYTF
>TRBJ2-3|-|TRBV3-1/TRBV3-2|15|-
TGTGCCAGCAGCCAAGAAAGATTTCTAGGAGATACGCAGTATTTT
CASSQERFLGDTQYF
>TRBJ2-1|TRBD1|TRBV10-1|17|-
TGCGCCAGCAGTGAAGGAAGGCCGGGACAGGGCATGCGTGGGCAGTTCTTC
CASSEGRPGQGMRGQFF
>TRBJ1-5|-|TRBV6-6|14|few
TGTGCCAGCAGTTACTCGGGAGAAAATCAGCCCCAGCATTTT
CASSYSGENQPQHF
>TRBJ1-2|TRBD1|TRBV27|15|-
TGTGCCAGCAGTACCAGACAGGGGGAATTCTATGGCTACACCTTC
CASSTRQGEFYGYTF
>TRBJ2-1|TRBD2|TRBV6-5|14|-
TGTGCCAGCAGTTCCGGGGGGAACTACAATGAGCAGTTCTTC
CASSSGGNYNEQFF
>TRBJ1-2|TRBD1|TRBV5-1|19|-
TGCGCCAGCAGCTTTCCCTCGGGACAGGGCGACAATAGGGTATATGGCTACACCTTC
CASSFPSGQGDNRVYGYTF
>TRBJ2-3|TRBD2|TRBV27|17|-
TGTGCCAGCAGTTTATGGGGCGGGGGGGCCTCTTCAGATACGCAGTATTTT
CASSLWGGGASSDTQYF
>TRBJ1-5|-|TRBV11-2|17|-
TGTGCCAGCAGCTTAGGTCCCGACCGGGGGGTCAATCAGCCCCAGCATTTT
CASSLGPDRGVNQPQHF
>TRBJ2-3|TRBD2|TRBV10-1|14|-
TGCGCCAGCTCCCTCCTGGGGGGGGAGGATACGCAGTATTTT
CASSLLGGEDTQYF
>TRBJ2-2|TRBD1|TRBV5-1|15|-
TGCGCCAGCAGCCTGTGGACAGGATCCACCGGGGAGCTGTTTTTT
CASSLWTGSTGELFF
>TRBJ2-7|TRBD2|TRBV6-2/TRBV6-3|16|-
TGTGCCAGCAGTCGAGGGACTAGCGGGGGTTCCTACGAGCAGTACTTC
CASSRGTSGGSYEQYF
>TRBJ2-7|-|TRBV29-1|10|-
TGCAGCGTCACAGGGAACGAGCAGTACTTC
CSVTGNEQYF
>TRBJ2-7|TRBD1|TRBV27|14|many
TGTGCCAGCAGGCTGACGGACAGGGCGGGCGAGCAGTACTTC
CASRLTDRAGEQYF
>TRBJ2-7|TRBD1|TRBV27|15|-
TGTGCCAGCAGTTTCGGGACAGAACGGGACTACGAGCAGTACTTC
CASSFGTERDYEQYF
>TRBJ1-5|-|TRBV28|15|once
TGTGCCAGCAGTTTGATGGACCCAGGGGAGCAGCCCCAGCATTTT
CASSLMDPGEQPQHF
>TRBJ2-1|-|TRBV15|15|-
TGTGCCACCAGCAGACGGGGGACAGTCCACAATGAGCAGTTCTTC
CATSRRGTVHNEQFF
>TRBJ1-2|-|TRBV29-1|12|-
TGCAGCGTGGCCCCAGGGGACTATGGCTACACCTTC
CSVAPGDYGYTF
>TRBJ1-5|-|TRBV12-3/TRBV12-4|12|-
TGTGCCAGCAGTTTTCTCAGGGACACTCAGCATTTT
CASSFLRDTQHF
>TRBJ2-3|-|TRBV2|13|-
TGTGCCAGCAGTGACAGGGGCTTGGATACGCAGTATTTT
CASSDRGLDTQYF
>TRBJ2-2|-|TRBV19|13|-
TGTGCCAGTAGTCTACTAGCCGCCGGGGAGCTGTTTTTT
CASSLLAAGELFF
>TRBJ1-1|TRBD1|TRBV6-5|14|-
TGTGCCAGCAACGAGGGACAGGCAAACACTGAAGCTTTCTTT
CASNEGQANTEAFF
>TRBJ2-7|-|TRBV6-5|14|-
TGTGCCAGCAGGACCCCGGGGGAAACCTACGAGCAGTACTTC
CASRTPGETYEQYF
>TRBJ2-2|TRBD1|TRBV10-1|17|few
TGCGCCAGCAGACTCATGACAGGGGTAAGGGGCACCGGGGAGCTGTTTTTT
CASRLMTGVRGTGELFF
>TRBJ1-6|TRBD1|TRBV7-9|16|once
TGTGCCAGCAGCTTAACGGGACAGGAATATAATTCACCCCTCCACTTT
CASSLTGQEYNSPLHF
>TRBJ1-2|-|TRBV25-1|11|-
TGTGCCAGCAGTGCCCCAGATGGCTACACCTTC
CASSAPDGYTF
>TRBJ1-4|TRBD1|TRBV12-5|14|-
TGTGCTAGTGGTTCGGGGACAGGAATCGAAAAACTGTTTTTT
CASGSGTGIEKLFF
>TRBJ2-1|-|TRBV5-1|15|-
TGCGCCAGCAGCACTCTAGCCCTTTCCTACAATGAGCAGTTCTTC
CASSTLALSYNEQFF